The TCR beta chain under discussion was sequenced for a study of CD8 T cells in ankylosing spondylitis. Study results and limitations: Reportedly, matched ankylosing spondylitis synovial fluid was significantly enriched for disease-linked clones.

With regard to this clonotype: Antigen: not known.

Quantitative 5'-RACE with molecular barcodes produced the TCR beta libraries. TCRdb itself ran the 5' RACE reads through MiXCR, one entry per CDR3 protein. The sample contains about 89,000 distinct CDR3 sequences, 27% of which appear only once. This CDR3 region has 19 residues. The V and J ends lost 3 bases and 0 bases, in that order; junction bases with no gene match: 14. CDR1 and CDR2 from the germline V gene are DFQATT and SNEGSKA (reference sequence). The sequencing sample was made of blood, either unsorted or a sorted T cell fraction (not recorded which). This TCR was recovered from a male donor with ankylosing spondylitis or in good health (not recorded which). This chain links TRBV20-1 with TRBJ2-1, with 10 nucleotides matching TRBD2. This chain's CDR3 is CSASSSSGGDLSSYNEQFF. The CDR3 nucleotides are TGCAGTGCTAGCTCCTCTAGCGGGGGAGACTTGAGCTCCTACAATGAGCAGTTCTTC.